The clone carrying this T cell receptor (beta chain) appeared a single time. What it binds is not known. Assay execution took place at the deep level. Some clones are missing from TCRdb's copy, which holds only in-frame ones; the method was immunoSEQ multiplex PCR. The sample includes about 1.4 million clones, roughly 95% seen only once; the top ten take roughly 1.2%. The record originates from a study of shared clonotypes between healthy human individuals. Study background: Donors were two women and a few men aged 18 to 49. A donor's plate count was three for CD4 naive and three for CD4 memory; CD8 naive had two and CD8 memory one.

V was clipped by 5 bases and J by 3 bases, with 7 bases between them. This CDR3 region has 12 residues. Germline V CDR1 and CDR2: PRHDT, FYEKMQ (reference sequence). General study results and limits: Larger richness was generally estimated for naive than memory subsets.

The rearrangement links TRBV13 to TRBJ2-5; no firm D call. The sequencing input was naive CD4+ T cells sorted from blood. Subset indicated: CD45RA+ positively selected. The receptor was derived from a man in his thirties or forties in good health. The CDR3 is CASSLMEETQYF. CDR3 DNA sequence: TGTGCCAGCAGCCTCATGGAAGAGACCCAGTACTTC.